The entry below describes one T cell receptor beta chain. Its cognate antigen has yet to be identified. There are no base qualities to consult, and no much larger clone falls within one base. This sample is drawn from a study of blood T cell repertoires in COVID-19 (dated by TCRdb to 2020 to 2022). Regarding the complete study: Samples from collaborators originated in the United States, Italy and Spain and spanned both the acute and convalescent phases of COVID-19. The prospective study material was composed of cDNA or gDNA derived from T cells, B-cell-depleted T cells, or PBMCs. The dataset comprised deeply sampled blood TCRbeta repertoires from subjects exposed to, actively infected with, or recovered from COVID-19. The repertoires were released in a freely available public database intended as a resource for research on the immune response to SARS-CoV-2. Samples were obtained from the ongoing ImmuneRACE study (first 160 participants) and from 1,200 or so subjects provided by 6 global collaborators. Nearly every sample came with metadata listing a de-identified subject ID, COVID-19 status, age in years and sex. Where available, HLA class I and class II types were obtained from metadata supplied by the sample provider rather than from assay-based typing. Results and caveats for the whole study, not just this receptor: The quantity of clinical and demographic metadata differed by source and by participant and was supplied without curation.

Samples from volunteer blood donors who had recovered from COVID-19 were contributed by a second Seattle source. Whole blood was collected in K2EDTA tubes by collaborating institutions according to the institutions' own protocols. For TCRbeta analysis, collaborator samples were shipped as frozen whole blood, as isolated PBMCs, or as DNA extracted from either sample type. TCRbeta CDR3 regions were amplified from genomic DNA by means of the immunoSEQ Assay, a bias-controlled multiplex PCR. Concerning the study's data processing: Nucleated cell counts per sample were estimated from amplification of reference gene primers within the assay. Sequence reads were collapsed and filtered to measure the absolute abundance of every unique TCRbeta CDR3 rearrangement. Productive Simpson clonality was computed per sample as the square root of Simpson's diversity index over productive rearrangements. In TCRdb, the immuneACCESS table is reduced to in-frame sequences with V and J assigned. These tables do not hold every clone; where another copy was compared, an unresolved V gene accounts for under half, and the others remain unexplained. From that table come the V and J calls and clone size; the DNA was used to work out D and trimming. The sample includes about 160,000 clones, with roughly 84% observed a single time. The ten largest clones take up roughly 1.1% of the sample.

The CDR3 has 13 amino acids, counting the end cysteine and phenylalanine. The retained sequence is limited to the CDR3, 39 bases, with the frame set at the first base. V and J are truncated by 7 bases and 5 bases respectively, leaving an intervening sequence of 12 bases. Looking up the germline V gene (reference sequence) yields CDR1 SEHNR and CDR2 FQNEAQ. The sample was peripheral blood. Here the chain combines TRBV7-9 and TRBJ2-1; TRBD1 could be the D gene, as 6 bases match. The clonotype comes from a man aged 60 to 75 who had recovered from COVID-19. The bases read TGTGCCAGCATGAGGACAGAAGACAATGAGCAGTTCTTC. Its protein product is CASMRTEDNEQFF.